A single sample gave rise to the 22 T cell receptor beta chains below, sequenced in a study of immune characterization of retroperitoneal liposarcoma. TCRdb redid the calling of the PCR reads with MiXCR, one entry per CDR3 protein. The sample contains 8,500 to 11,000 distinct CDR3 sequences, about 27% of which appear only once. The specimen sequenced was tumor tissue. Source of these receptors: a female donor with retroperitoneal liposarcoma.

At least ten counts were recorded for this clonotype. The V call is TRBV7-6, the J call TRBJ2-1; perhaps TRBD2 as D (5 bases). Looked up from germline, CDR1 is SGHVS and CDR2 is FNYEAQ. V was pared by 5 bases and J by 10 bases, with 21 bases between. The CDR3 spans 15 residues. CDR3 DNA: TGTGCCAGCAGCCCCACCTCTCCCGGGCCTAGCGAGCAGTTCTTC. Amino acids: CASSPTSPGPSEQFF.

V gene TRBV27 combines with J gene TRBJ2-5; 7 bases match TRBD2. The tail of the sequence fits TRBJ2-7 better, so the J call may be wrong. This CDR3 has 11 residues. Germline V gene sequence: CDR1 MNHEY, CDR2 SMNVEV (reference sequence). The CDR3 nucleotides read TGTGCCAGCAGACGGGGGGACGAGCAGTACTTC. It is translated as CASRRGDEQYF.

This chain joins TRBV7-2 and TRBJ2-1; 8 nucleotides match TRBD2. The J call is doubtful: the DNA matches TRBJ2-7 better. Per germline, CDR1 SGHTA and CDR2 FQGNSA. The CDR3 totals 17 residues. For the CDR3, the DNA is TGTGCCAGCAGCTTAAGCGTGGAAACGGGGGGGGGCTACGAGCAGTACTTC. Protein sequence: CASSLSVETGGGYEQYF.

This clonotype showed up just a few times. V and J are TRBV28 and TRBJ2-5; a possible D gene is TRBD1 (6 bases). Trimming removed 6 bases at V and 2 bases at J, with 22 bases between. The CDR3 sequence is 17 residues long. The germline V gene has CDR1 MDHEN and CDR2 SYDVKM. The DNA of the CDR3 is TGTGCCAGCAGCCCCATATTTAGAGGACAGCTGCAAGAGACCCAGTACTTC. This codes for CASSPIFRGQLQETQYF.

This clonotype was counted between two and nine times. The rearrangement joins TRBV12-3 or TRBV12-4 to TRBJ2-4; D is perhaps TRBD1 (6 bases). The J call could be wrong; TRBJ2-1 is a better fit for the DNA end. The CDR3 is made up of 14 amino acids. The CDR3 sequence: CASSLGAAKNIQFF. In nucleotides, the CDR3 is TGTGCCAGCAGTTTGGGGGCCGCCAAAAACATTCAGTTCTTC.

The CDR3 is CASNLNSNQPQHF. The CDR3 DNA reads as TGTGCCAGCAACCTTAATAGCAATCAGCCCCAGCATTTT. The V gene is TRBV6-1, the J gene TRBJ1-5; unclear D gene. Trimming left V 7 bases short and J 0 bases short, with 7 bases between. This CDR3 is 13 amino acids long. CDR1 is MNHNS, CDR2 SASEGT, per germline.

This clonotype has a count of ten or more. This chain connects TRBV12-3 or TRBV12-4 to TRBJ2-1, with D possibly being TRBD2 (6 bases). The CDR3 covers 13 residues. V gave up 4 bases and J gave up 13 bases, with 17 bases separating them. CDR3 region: CASSSYIAGGQFF. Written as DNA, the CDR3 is TGTGCCAGCAGTTCCTACATAGCCGGGGGTCAGTTCTTC.

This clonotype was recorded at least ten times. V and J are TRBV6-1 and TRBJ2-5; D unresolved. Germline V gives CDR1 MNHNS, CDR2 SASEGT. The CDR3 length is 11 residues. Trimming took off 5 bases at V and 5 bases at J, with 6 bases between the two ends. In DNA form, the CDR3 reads TGTGCCAGCAGTAGCCGGGAGACCCAGTACTTC. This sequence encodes CASSSRETQYF.

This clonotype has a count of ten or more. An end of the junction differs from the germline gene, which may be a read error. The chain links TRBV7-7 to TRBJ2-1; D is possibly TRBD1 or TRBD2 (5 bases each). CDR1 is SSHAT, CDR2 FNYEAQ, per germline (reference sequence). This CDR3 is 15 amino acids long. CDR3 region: CASSLYGGQGETQFF. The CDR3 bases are TGTGCTAGCAGCTTATACGGCGGCCAGGGAGAGACCCAGTTCTTC. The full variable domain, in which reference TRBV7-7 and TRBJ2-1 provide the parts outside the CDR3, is GAGVSQSPRYKVTKRGQDVTLRCDPISSHATLYWYQQALGQGPEFLTYFNYEAQPDKSGLPSDRFSAERPEGSISTLTIQRTEQRDSAMYRCASSLYGGQGETQFFGPGTRLTVL.

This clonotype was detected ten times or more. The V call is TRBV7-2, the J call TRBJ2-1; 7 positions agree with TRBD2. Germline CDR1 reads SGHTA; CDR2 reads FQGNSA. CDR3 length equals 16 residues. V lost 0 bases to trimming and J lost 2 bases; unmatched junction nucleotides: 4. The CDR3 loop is CASSLASSGTYNEQFF. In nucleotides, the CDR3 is TGTGCCAGCAGCTTAGCGTCCAGCGGGACCTACAATGAGCAGTTCTTC.

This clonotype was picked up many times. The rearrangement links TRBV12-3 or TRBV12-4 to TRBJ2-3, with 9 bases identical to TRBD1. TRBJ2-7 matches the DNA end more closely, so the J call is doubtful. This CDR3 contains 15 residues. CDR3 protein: CASSATGTGYHEQYF. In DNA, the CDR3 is TGTGCCAGCAGTGCAACCGGGACAGGGTACCACGAGCAGTACTTC.

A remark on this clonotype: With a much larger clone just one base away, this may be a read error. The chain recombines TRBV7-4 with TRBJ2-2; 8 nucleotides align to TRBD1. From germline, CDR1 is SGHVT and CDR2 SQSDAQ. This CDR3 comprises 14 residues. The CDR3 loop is CASSLGQGTGALFF. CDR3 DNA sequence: TGTGCCAGCAGCTTAGGACAGGGGACCGGGGCGCTGTTTTTT.

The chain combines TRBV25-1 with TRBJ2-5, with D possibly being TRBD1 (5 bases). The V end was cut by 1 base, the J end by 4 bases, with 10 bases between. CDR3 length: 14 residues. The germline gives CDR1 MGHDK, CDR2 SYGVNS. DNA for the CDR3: TGTGCCAGCAGTGAATCAGGGTATGGAGAGACCCAGTACTTC. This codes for CASSESGYGETQYF.

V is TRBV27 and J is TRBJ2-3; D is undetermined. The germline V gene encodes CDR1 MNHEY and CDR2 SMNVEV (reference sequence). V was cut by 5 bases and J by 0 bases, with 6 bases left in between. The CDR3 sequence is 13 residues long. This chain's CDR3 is CASSPWSTDTQYF. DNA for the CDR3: TGTGCCAGCAGTCCCTGGAGCACAGATACGCAGTATTTT.

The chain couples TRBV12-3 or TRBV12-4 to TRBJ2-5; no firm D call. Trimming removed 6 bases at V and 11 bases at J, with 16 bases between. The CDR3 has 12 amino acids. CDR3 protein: CASRPFLGEQYF. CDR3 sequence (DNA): TGTGCCAGCAGGCCCTTTCTCGGTGAGCAGTACTTC.

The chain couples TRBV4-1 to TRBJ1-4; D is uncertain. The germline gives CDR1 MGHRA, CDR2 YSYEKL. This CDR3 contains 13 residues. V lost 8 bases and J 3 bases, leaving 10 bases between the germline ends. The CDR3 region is CASLADPNEKLFF. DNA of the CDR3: TGCGCCAGCCTGGCTGACCCTAATGAAAAACTGTTTTTT.

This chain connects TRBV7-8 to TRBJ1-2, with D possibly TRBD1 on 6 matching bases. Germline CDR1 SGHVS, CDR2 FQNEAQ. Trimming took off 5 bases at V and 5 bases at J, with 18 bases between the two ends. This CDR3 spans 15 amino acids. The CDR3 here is CASSDVPRDNYGYTF. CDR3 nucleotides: TGTGCCAGCAGCGACGTACCCCGGGACAATTATGGCTACACCTTC.

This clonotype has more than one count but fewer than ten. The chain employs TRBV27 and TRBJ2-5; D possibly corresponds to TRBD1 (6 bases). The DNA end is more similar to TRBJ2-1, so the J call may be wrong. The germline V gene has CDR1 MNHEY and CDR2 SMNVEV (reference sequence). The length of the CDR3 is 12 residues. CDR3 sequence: CASSPPRGEQFF. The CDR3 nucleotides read TGTGCCAGCAGTCCGCCCAGGGGCGAGCAGTTCTTC.

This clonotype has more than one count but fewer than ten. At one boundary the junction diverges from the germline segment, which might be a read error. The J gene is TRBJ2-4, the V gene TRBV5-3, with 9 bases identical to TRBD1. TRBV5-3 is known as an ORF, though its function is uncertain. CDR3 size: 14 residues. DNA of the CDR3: TGTGCCAGCAGCTTGTCGGACAGGGGAAATGAGCAGTACTTC. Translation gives CASSLSDRGNEQYF.

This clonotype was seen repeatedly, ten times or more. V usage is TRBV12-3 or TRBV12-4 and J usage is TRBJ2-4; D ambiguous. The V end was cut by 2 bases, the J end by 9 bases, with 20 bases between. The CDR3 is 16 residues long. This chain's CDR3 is CASSLSPLPQVGIQYF. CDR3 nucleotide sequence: TGTGCCAGCAGTTTATCTCCTCTTCCCCAAGTAGGCATTCAGTACTTC.

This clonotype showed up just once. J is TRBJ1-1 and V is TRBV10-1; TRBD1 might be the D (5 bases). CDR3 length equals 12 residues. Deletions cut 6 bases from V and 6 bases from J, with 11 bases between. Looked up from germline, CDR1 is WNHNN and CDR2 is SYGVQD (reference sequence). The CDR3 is CASSRDLSEAFF. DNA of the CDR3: TGCGCCAGCAGCAGGGACCTTTCTGAAGCTTTCTTT.

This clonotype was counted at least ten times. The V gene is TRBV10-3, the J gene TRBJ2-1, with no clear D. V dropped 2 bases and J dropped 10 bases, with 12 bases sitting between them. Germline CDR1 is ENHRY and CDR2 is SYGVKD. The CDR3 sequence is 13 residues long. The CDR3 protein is CAISEGPGYEQFF. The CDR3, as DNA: TGTGCCATCAGTGAGGGGCCAGGTTACGAGCAGTTCTTC.